The text below deals with one T cell receptor (beta chain). The sample is drawn from a study of response to subunit inactivated influenza vaccine. CDR1 LGHNA and CDR2 YSLEER come from the germline V gene. This CDR3 region has 14 residues. Trimming pared 2 bases from V and 3 bases from J, leaving 9 bases between. Each CDR3 protein gets one entry after TCRdb re-called the RT-PCR reads with MiXCR. This sample has a few hundred thousand distinct CDR3 sequences; just over 20% occur once, and the top ten carry more than 8.5%. This chain uses TRBV4-3 with TRBJ2-3; a possible D gene is TRBD1 (6 bases). This specimen consisted of PBMCs from blood, obtained less than 22 months after vaccination. This sequence was found in a man between 50 and 75 years old who received an inactivated influenza vaccine. CDR3 coding DNA: TGCGCCAGCAGCCAAACAGGGCGGACAGATACGCAGTATTTT. This codes for CASSQTGRTDTQYF.